The TCR beta chain under discussion was sequenced for a study of blood T cell repertoires in COVID-19. Whole-study context: Samples representing acute and convalescent COVID-19 were sourced from the United States, Italy and Spain. The cDNA or gDNA used as material had been derived from T cells, B-cell-depleted T cells, or PBMCs.

Per the authors' pipeline: Scientists estimated how many nucleated cells there were by amplifying reference gene primers. Profiling relied on immunoSEQ multiplex PCR, and the TCRdb table lists in-frame clones only, not all of them. That table gives V, J and clone size, and the DNA gave D and trimming. The table shows 110,000 to 150,000 clones, with approximately 80% occurring only once. The CDR3 is made up of 14 amino acids. After removal of 9 bases from V and 5 bases from J, the junction contained 7 bases not matched to a gene. The germline V gene encodes CDR1 MNHEY and CDR2 SVGAGI. The sample was peripheral blood. This clonotype was obtained from a human donor in a cohort sampled during active COVID-19. This rearrangement joins TRBV6-5 to TRBJ2-5; 12 bases align to TRBD1. CDR3: CASRRDRGRETQYF. The CDR3 DNA reads TGTGCCAGTCGGAGGGACAGGGGGCGGGAGACCCAGTACTTC.